This TCR beta chain was recorded in a study of identical twins. Each cDNA held unique molecular identifiers, and template switching gave it a universal primer site. TCRdb fed the 5' RACE reads into MiXCR, producing one record per CDR3 protein. The sample has some 630,000 distinct CDR3 sequences, under 8.5% seen once. These data also formed part of another study, on yellow fever vaccine responses in identical twins.

The source material was PBMCs. This TCR was sampled from a woman aged 18-30 years in good health.

The CDR3 region is CASSLDGTGIHEQYF. CDR3 bases: TGTGCCAGCAGTTTAGACGGGACAGGGATCCACGAGCAGTACTTC. The chain is built from TRBV12-3 or TRBV12-4 and TRBJ2-7, with TRBD1 matching 9 bases. Unmatched junction bases numbered 6, after V lost 1 base and J lost 5 bases. The CDR3 covers 15 residues.